This entry lists 7 T cell receptor beta chains sequenced from one sample in a study of molecular identifiers for immune sequencing clone quantification. Using its own MiXCR run on the PCR reads, TCRdb lists one record per CDR3 protein. Here the sample spans about 640,000 distinct CDR3 sequences, just under 20% being singletons. The sample taken for sequencing was naive CD8+ T cells from blood, with Jurkat cell RNA spiked in. Regarding subset: FACS-sorted CD8+CD4-CCR7+CD45RA+ naive T cells. These receptors were obtained from a human donor in good health. Some libraries in this study had Jurkat cell RNA spiked in.

This clonotype was recorded only once. This chain connects TRBV27 to TRBJ2-1; 7 nucleotides match TRBD2. The V gene end was trimmed by 3 bases and the J gene end by 3 bases; junction bases not matched to a gene: 11. The germline V gene has CDR1 MNHEY and CDR2 SMNVEV (reference sequence). CDR3 length: 17 amino acids. The CDR3 coding sequence is TGTGCCAGCAGTTTTGGTCCGCGGGGGTTTGACTACAATGAGCAGTTCTTC. Translated: CASSFGPRGFDYNEQFF.

This clonotype occurred many times. V usage is TRBV4-2 and J usage is TRBJ2-7; possible D gene TRBD1, 8 bases. Trimming pared 7 bases from V and 1 base from J, leaving 17 bases between. The CDR3 runs 15 residues. Germline V gene data show CDR1 as LGHNA and CDR2 as YNFKEQ. The CDR3 is CASNLGQGGSYEQYF. The CDR3 nucleotides are TGTGCCAGCAACCTAGGACAGGGAGGGTCCTACGAGCAGTACTTC.

The chain combines TRBV10-3 with TRBJ1-6; D is perhaps TRBD1 (5 bases). V was cut by 3 bases and J by 3 bases, with 15 bases left in between. This CDR3 is built from 17 residues. CDR1 is ENHRY and CDR2 is SYGVKD in the germline V gene. CDR3 in DNA: TGTGCCATCAGTGAAATCCCGCCAGGGAACTATAATTCACCCCTCCACTTT. Its translation is CAISEIPPGNYNSPLHF.

This clonotype was counted between two and nine times. The genes are TRBV5-1 and TRBJ2-7; TRBD2 aligns across 9 bases. V was clipped by 0 bases and J by 2 bases; unmatched bases: 3. The germline V gene encodes CDR1 SGHRS and CDR2 YFSETQ. The CDR3 totals 15 residues. CDR3 sequence reads: CASSLEREVTYEQYF. Here the CDR3 DNA reads TGCGCCAGCAGCTTGGAGCGGGAGGTAACCTACGAGCAGTACTTC.

A remark on this clonotype: This sequence may be a read error, since a much larger clone differs from it by one base. The chain couples TRBV19 to TRBJ2-7; the D is unclear. Germline V gene sequence: CDR1 LNHDA, CDR2 SQIVND (reference sequence). V shed 3 bases and J shed 1 base, with 13 bases lying between them. This CDR3 spans 15 amino acids. For the CDR3, the DNA is TGTGCCAGTAGTATTGGTGTAGGGATATCCTACGAGCAGTACTTC. Translation gives CASSIGVGISYEQYF.

Points on this clonotype: A much larger clone sits a single nucleotide away, making a read error possible. The chain uses TRBV5-3 and TRBJ1-3; 7 bases line up with TRBD1. TRBV5-3 is labeled an ORF, and its function is uncertain. J was trimmed by 5 bases and V by 10 bases; bases with no gene match: 9. CDR3 length equals 13 residues. Written as DNA, the CDR3 is TGTGCCGCCGGAACAGGGGAACGAAACACCATATATTTT. It yields the protein CAAGTGERNTIYF.

This clonotype was counted at least ten times. This sequence joins TRBV2 and TRBJ2-3; a weak D match, TRBD2 (5 bases). Germline V lookup: CDR1 SNHLY, CDR2 FYNNEI. Between the trimmed V and J ends, which lost 2 bases and 3 bases, there was a span of 12 bases. The CDR3 sequence is 15 residues long. The CDR3 nucleotides are TGTGCCAGCAGTGAACCGGGGTCGGTGACAGATACGCAGTATTTT. It encodes CASSEPGSVTDTQYF.